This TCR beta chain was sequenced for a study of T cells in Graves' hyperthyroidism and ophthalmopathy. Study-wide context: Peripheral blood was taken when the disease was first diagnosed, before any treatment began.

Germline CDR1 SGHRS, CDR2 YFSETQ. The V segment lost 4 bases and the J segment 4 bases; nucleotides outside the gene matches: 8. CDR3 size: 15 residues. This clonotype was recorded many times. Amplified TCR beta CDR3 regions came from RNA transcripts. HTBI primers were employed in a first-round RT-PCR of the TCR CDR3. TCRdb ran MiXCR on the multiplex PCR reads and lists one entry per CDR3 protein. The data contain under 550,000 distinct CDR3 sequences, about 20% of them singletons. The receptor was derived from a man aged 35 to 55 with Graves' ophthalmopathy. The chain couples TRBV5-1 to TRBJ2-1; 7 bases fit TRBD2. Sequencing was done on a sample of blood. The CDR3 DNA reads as TGCGCCAGCAGCCCGGGAGCGGGAATTTACAATGAGCAGTTCTTC. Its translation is CASSPGAGIYNEQFF.